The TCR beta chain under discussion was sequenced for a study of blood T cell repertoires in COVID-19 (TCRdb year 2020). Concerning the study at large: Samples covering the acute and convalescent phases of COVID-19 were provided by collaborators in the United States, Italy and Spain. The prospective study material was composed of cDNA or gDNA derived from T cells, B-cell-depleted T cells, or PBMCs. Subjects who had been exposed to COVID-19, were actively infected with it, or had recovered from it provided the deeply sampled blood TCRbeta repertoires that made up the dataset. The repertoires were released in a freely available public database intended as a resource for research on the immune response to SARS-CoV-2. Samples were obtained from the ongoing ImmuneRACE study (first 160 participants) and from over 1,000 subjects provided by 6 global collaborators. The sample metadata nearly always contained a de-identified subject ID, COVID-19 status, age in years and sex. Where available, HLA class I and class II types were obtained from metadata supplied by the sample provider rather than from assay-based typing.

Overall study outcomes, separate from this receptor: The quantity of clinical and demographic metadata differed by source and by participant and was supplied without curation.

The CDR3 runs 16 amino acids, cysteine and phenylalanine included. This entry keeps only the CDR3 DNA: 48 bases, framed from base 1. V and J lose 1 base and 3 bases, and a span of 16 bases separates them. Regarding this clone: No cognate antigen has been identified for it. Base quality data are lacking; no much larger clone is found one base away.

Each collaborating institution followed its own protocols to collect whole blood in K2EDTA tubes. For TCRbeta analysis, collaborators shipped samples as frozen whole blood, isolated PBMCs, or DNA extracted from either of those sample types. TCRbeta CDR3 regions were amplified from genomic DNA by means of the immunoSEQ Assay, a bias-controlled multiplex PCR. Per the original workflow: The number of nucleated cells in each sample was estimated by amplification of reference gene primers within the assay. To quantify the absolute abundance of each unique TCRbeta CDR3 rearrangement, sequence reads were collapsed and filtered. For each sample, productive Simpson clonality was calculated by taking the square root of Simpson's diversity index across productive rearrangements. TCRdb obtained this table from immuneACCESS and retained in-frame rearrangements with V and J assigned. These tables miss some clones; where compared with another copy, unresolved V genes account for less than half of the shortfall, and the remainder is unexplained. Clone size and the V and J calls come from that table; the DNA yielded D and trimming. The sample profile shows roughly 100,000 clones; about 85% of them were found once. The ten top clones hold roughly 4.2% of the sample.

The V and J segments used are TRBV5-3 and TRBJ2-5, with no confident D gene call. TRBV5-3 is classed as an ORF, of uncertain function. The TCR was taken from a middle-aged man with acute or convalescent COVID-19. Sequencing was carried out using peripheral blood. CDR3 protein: CARSLRGQRFEETQYF. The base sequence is TGTGCCAGAAGCTTGCGCGGTCAGAGATTTGAAGAGACCCAGTACTTC.